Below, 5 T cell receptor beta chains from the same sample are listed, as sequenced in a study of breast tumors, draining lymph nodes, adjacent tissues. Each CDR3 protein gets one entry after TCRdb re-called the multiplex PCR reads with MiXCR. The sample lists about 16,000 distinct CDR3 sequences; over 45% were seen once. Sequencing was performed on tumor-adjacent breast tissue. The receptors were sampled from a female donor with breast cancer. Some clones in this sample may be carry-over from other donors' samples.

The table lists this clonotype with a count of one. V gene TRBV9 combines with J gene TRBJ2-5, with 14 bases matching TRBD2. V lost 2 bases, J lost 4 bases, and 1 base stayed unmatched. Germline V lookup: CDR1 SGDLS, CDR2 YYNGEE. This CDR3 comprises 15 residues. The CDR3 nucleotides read TGTGCCAGCAGCGTGACTAGCGGGGGGGGAGAGACCCAGTACTTC. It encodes CASSVTSGGGETQYF.

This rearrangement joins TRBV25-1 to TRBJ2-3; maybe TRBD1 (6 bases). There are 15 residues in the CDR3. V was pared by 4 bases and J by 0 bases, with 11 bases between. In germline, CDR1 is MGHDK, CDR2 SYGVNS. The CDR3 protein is CASSAGTRSTDTQYF. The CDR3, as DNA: TGTGCCAGCAGTGCCGGGACACGGAGCACAGATACGCAGTATTTT.

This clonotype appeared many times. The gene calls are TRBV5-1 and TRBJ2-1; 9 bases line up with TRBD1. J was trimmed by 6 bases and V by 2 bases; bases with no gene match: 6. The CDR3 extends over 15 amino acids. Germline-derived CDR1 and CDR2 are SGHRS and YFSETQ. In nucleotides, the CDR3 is TGCGCCAGCAGCTTAGGGACAGGGTTTAGCAATGAGCAGTTCTTC. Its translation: CASSLGTGFSNEQFF. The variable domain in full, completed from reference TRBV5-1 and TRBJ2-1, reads KAGVTQTPRYLIKTRGQQVTLSCSPISGHRSVSWYQQTPGQGLQFLFEYFSETQRNKGNFPGRFSGRQFSNSRSEMNVSTLELGDSALYLCASSLGTGFSNEQFFGPGTRLTVL.

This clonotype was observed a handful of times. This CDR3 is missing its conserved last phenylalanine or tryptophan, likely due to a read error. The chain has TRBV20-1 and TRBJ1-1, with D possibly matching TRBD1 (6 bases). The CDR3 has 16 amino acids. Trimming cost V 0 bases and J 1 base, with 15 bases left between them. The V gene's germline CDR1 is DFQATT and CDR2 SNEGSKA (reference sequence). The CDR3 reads CSARDTLTGRNTEAFL. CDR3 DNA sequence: TGCAGTGCTAGAGATACTCTGACAGGTAGGAACACTGAAGCTTTCTTG.

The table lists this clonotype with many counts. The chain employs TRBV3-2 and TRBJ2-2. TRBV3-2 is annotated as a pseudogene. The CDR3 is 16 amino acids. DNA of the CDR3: TGTGCCAGCAGCCATCTTAGCCCAGTGCATAACGGGGAGCTGTTTTTT. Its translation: CASSHLSPVHNGELFF.